The sequence of this TCR beta chain was determined in a study of blood T cell repertoires in COVID-19. Data came from immunoSEQ multiplex PCR; TCRdb stores just in-frame clones and leaves some out. The data contain about 140,000 clones, 80% to 85% of them singletons. The receptor was derived from a middle-aged man with acute COVID-19. Sequenced sample: PBMCs or T cells enriched from blood (not recorded which).

The CDR3 nucleotides are TGTGCCAGCAGTTTTTCAGGGGGCGCCTATGGCTACACCTTC. Its protein is CASSFSGGAYGYTF. This chain links TRBV27 with TRBJ1-2, with 8 bases that match TRBD1. CDR1 and CDR2 from the germline V gene are MNHEY and SMNVEV (reference sequence). Losses at the gene ends were 3 bases for V and 4 bases for J; bases not matched to a gene: 4. The CDR3 has 14 amino acids.